This TCR beta chain emerged from a study of blood T cell repertoires in COVID-19. Germline assignment: CDR1 SGDLS and CDR2 YYNGEE. The CDR3 spans 17 residues. V lost 2 bases to trimming and J lost 4 bases, with 19 bases between them. In the original analysis: Using reference gene primer amplification, nucleated cell counts were estimated. Profiled with immunoSEQ multiplex PCR; TCRdb holds only in-frame clones, not every one. The V and J calls and clone size are taken from that table; D and trimming were inferred from the DNA. The repertoire holds under 150,000 clones, with 60% to 80% as singletons. The sequencing sample was made of peripheral blood. The chain combines TRBV9 with TRBJ1-3; perhaps TRBD1 as D (5 bases). This TCR was sampled from a woman aged 45-59 years with active or convalescent COVID-19. The CDR3 here is CASSVGPQGGTGNTIYF. The CDR3, as DNA: TGTGCCAGCAGCGTTGGCCCCCAGGGCGGGACGGGAAACACCATATATTTT.